The 7 T cell receptor beta chains below were found in one sample sequenced in a study of beta chain features in type 1 diabetes. Reverse transcribing all isolated RNA meant expressed TCRB transcripts were sequenced. Some clones are missing from TCRdb's copy, which holds only in-frame ones; the method was immunoSEQ multiplex PCR. The sample holds 250,000 to 350,000 clones; less than 15% are singletons and the top ten take about 6.6%. What was sequenced was central memory CD4+ T cells from blood. All receptors derive from a man between 25 and 39 years old in good health.

J is TRBJ1-4 and V is TRBV4-2; 9 nucleotides agree with TRBD1. J gave up 8 bases and V 4 bases, and 5 bases lay outside the gene matches. The length of the CDR3 is 14 residues. Germline lookup yields CDR1 LGHNA and CDR2 YNFKEQ. CDR3 loop: CASSPRTGDEKLFF. The DNA of the CDR3 is TGTGCCAGCAGCCCACGGACAGGGGACGAAAAACTGTTTTTT.

The chain links TRBV7-9 to TRBJ1-1, with TRBD1 matching over 8 bases. The CDR3 spans 13 residues. The germline V gene has CDR1 SEHNR and CDR2 FQNEAQ (reference sequence). After removal of 9 bases from V and 8 bases from J, the junction contained 11 bases not matched to a gene. CDR3 sequence reads: CASARGQATEAFF. The CDR3 nucleotides read TGTGCCAGTGCGCGGGGACAGGCAACCGAAGCTTTCTTT. Using reference TRBV7-9 and TRBJ1-1 for the parts outside the CDR3, the full variable domain is DTGVSQNPRHKITKRGQNVTFRCDPISEHNRLYWYRQTLGQGPEFLTYFQNEAQLEKSRLLSDRFSAERPKGSFSTLEIQRTEQGDSAMYLCASARGQATEAFFGQGTRLTVV.

The chain employs TRBV28 and TRBJ2-1; D not resolved. Trimming took off 6 bases at V and 7 bases at J, with 13 bases between the two ends. From germline, CDR1 is MDHEN and CDR2 SYDVKM. CDR3 size: 13 residues. CDR3 sequence: CASSGPKDNEQFF. The CDR3 bases are TGTGCCAGCAGCGGGCCGAAGGATAATGAGCAGTTCTTC.

This chain connects TRBV6-5 to TRBJ2-5; 10 bases match TRBD1. The CDR3 spans 14 residues. The trim removed 7 bases at V and 7 bases at J, leaving 9 bases unmatched. Germline lookup yields CDR1 MNHEY and CDR2 SVGAGI. The CDR3: CASTLTGGARTQYF. The CDR3 DNA reads as TGTGCCAGCACCCTGACAGGGGGCGCGAGGACCCAGTACTTC.

The chain carries TRBV11-2 and TRBJ2-1; no reliable D call. The V end lost 1 base, the J end lost 7 bases, and 11 bases lay between the germline ends. The CDR3 is 14 amino acids. Germline values: CDR1 SGHAT, CDR2 FQNNGV. The CDR3 spells CASSLVLLGNEQFF. DNA for the CDR3: TGTGCCAGCAGCTTAGTCTTGCTTGGGAATGAGCAGTTCTTC.

This chain joins TRBV6-1 and TRBJ2-3, with D uncertain. The CDR3 length is 11 residues. Germline values: CDR1 MNHNS, CDR2 SASEGT. The ends were cut back, 9 bases at V and 6 bases at J, with 10 bases in the middle. This CDR3 reads CASPSMDTQYF. Here the CDR3 DNA reads TGTGCCAGTCCTTCTATGGATACGCAGTATTTT.

In nucleotides, the CDR3 is TGCGCCAGCAGCCCGGACAGCCTCTCCTACGAGCAGTACTTC. Translation gives CASSPDSLSYEQYF. This chain uses TRBV5-1 with TRBJ2-7; TRBD1 might be the D (6 bases). V gave up 4 bases and J gave up 0 bases, with 11 bases separating them. There are 14 residues in the CDR3. Germline V gene data show CDR1 as SGHRS and CDR2 as YFSETQ.